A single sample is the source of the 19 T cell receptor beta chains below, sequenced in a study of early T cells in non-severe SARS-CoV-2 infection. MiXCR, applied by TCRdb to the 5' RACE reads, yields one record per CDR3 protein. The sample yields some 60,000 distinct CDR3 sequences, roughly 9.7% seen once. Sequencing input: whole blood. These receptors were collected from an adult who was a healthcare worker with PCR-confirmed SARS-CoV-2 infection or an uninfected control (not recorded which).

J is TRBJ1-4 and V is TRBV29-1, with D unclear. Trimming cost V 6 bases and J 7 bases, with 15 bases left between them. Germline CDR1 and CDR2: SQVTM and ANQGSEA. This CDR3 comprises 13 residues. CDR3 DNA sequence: TGCAGCGTCACGTCCGGGAGCCCTGAAAAACTGTTTTTT. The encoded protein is CSVTSGSPEKLFF.

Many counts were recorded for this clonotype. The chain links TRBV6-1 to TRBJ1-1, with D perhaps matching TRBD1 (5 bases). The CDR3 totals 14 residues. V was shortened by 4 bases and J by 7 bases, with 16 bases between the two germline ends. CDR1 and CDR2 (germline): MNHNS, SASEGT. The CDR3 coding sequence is TGTGCCAGCAGTGCCGGACCGGGACGCCTTGAAGCTTTCTTT. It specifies CASSAGPGRLEAFF.

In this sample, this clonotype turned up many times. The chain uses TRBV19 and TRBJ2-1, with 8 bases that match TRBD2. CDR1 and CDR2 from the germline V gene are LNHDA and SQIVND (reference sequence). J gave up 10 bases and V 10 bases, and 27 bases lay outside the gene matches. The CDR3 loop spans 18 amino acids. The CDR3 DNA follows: TGTGCCACTGGGGATGAGTTTTCGGGGAGAACGCGGGAGGCCGAGCAGTTCTTC. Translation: CATGDEFSGRTREAEQFF.

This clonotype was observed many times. The CDR3 DNA follows: TGCGCCAGCAGCCGCAAGCGGGACAGGGACAATGAGCAGTTCTTC. It codes for CASSRKRDRDNEQFF. V is TRBV4-3 and J is TRBJ2-1; TRBD1 aligns across 9 bases. Germline V gene lookup returns CDR1 LGHNA and CDR2 YSLEER. The junction had 6 bases not matched to a gene; V was cut back by 4 bases and J by 5 bases. There are 15 residues in the CDR3.

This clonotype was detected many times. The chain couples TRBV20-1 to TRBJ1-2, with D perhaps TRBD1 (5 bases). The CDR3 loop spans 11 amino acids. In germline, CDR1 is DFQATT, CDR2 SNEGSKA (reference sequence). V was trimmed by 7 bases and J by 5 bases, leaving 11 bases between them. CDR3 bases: TGCAGTGTCCAGGGTTTATATGGCTACACCTTC. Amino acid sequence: CSVQGLYGYTF.

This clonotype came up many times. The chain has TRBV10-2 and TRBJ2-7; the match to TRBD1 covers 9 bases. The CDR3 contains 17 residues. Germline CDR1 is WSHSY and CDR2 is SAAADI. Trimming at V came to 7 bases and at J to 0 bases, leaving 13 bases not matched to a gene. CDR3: CASTKLRTGESSYEQYF. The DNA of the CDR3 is TGCGCCAGCACTAAACTCCGGACAGGGGAGAGCTCCTACGAGCAGTACTTC.

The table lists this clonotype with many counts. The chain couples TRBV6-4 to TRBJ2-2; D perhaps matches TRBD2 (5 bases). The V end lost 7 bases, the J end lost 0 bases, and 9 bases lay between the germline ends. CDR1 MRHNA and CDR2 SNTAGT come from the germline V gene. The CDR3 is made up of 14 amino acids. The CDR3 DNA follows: TGTGCCAGCAAGGAGGTTGCGAACACCGGGGAGCTGTTTTTT. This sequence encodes CASKEVANTGELFF.

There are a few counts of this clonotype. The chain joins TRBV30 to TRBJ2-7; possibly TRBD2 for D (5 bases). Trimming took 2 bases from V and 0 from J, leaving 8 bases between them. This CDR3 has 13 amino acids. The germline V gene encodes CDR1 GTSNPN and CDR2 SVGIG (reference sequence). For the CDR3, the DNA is TGTGCCTGGAGTATTGGGAGCTCCTACGAGCAGTACTTC. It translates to CAWSIGSSYEQYF.

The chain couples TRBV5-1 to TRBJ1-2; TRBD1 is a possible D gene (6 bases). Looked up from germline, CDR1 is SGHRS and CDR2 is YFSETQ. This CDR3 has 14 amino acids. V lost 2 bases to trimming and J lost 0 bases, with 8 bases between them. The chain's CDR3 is CASSLQGANYGYTF. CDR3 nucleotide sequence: TGCGCCAGCAGCTTACAGGGAGCTAACTATGGCTACACCTTC.

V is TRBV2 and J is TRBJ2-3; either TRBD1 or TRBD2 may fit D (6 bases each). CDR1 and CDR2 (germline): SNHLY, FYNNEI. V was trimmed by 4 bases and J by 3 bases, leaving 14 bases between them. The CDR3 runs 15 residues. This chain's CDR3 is CASSVWGAGTDTQYF. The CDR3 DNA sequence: TGTGCCAGCAGTGTGTGGGGGGCTGGAACAGATACGCAGTATTTT.

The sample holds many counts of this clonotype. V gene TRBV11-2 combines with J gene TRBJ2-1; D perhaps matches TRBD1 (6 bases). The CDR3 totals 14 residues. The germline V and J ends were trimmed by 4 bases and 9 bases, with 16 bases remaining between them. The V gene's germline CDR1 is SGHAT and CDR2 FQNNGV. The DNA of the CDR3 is TGTGCCAGCAGCTCGATAGGGGGAAGGGGTGAGCAGTTCTTC. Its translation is CASSSIGGRGEQFF.

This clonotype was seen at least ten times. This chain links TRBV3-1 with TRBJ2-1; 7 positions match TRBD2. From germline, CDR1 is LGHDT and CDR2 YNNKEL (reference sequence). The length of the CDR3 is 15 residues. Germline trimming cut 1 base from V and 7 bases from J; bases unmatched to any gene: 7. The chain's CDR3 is CASSQAGREMNEQFF. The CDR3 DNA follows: TGTGCCAGCAGCCAAGCGGGGCGGGAGATGAATGAGCAGTTCTTC.

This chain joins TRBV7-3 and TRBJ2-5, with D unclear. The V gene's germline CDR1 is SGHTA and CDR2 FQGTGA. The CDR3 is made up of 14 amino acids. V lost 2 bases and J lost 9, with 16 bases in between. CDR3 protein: CASSLSPSSLAQYF. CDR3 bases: TGTGCCAGCAGCTTATCCCCTAGTTCGCTGGCCCAGTACTTC.

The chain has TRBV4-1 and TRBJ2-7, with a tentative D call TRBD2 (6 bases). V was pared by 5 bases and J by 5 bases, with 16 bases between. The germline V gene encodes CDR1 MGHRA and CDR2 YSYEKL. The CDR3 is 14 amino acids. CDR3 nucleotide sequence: TGCGCCAGCAGCGCCCCGCGGGGCAGGGACGAGCAGTACTTC. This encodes CASSAPRGRDEQYF.

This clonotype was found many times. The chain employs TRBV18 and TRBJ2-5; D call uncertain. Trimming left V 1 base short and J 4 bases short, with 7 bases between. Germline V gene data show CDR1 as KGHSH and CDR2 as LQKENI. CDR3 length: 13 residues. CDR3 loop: CASSPQERETQYF. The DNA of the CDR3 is TGTGCCAGCTCACCACAGGAGCGAGAGACCCAGTACTTC.

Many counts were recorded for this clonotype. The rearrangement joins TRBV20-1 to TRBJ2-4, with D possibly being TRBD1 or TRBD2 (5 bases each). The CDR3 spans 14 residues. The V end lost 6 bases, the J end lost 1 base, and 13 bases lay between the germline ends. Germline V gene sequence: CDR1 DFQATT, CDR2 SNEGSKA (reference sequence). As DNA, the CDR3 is TGCAGTGCCGTTCCTGGGGGTGCCAAAAACATTCAGTACTTC. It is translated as CSAVPGGAKNIQYF.

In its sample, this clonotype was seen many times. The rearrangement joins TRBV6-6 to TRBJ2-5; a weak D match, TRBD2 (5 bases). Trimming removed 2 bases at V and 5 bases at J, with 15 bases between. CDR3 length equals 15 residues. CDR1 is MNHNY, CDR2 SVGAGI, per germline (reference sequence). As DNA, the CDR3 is TGTGCCAGCAGTTACAGCCGGGGTCGGTTGGAGACCCAGTACTTC. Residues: CASSYSRGRLETQYF.

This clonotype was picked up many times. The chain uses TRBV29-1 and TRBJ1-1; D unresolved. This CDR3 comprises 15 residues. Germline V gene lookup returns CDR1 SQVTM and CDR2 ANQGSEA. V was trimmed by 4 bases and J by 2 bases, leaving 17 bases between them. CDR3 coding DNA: TGCAGCGTTGTGGGGAGTACCCAAGCCAACACTGAAGCTTTCTTT. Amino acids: CSVVGSTQANTEAFF.

The CDR3 here is CASSPRGRSTDTQYF. The CDR3 region has the DNA TGTGCCAGCAGCCCCCGTGGCCGTAGCACAGATACGCAGTATTTT. The chain combines TRBV7-3 with TRBJ2-3; D gene unclear. The CDR3 length is 15 residues. Germline CDR1 and CDR2: SGHTA and FQGTGA. The ends were cut back, 5 bases at V and 0 bases at J, with 12 bases in the middle.